The subject of this entry is one T cell receptor (beta chain). The antigen is undetermined. Data came from immunoSEQ multiplex PCR; TCRdb stores just in-frame clones and leaves some out. This table holds approximately 120,000 clones, around 94% found once. These data originate in a study of graft-versus-host responses after intestinal transplantation. Whole-study results and caveats: Within the allografts of patients who had graft-donor T cell macrochimerism, graft-versus-host to host-versus-graft clonal ratios were high. Peak GvH clone levels in circulation were associated with early post-transplant HvG declines. In recipient marrow, GvH clones were found, and some appeared first in ileum or blood.

V trimming: 4 bases; J trimming: 0 bases; junction bases outside the gene matches: 4. This CDR3 comprises 15 residues. Germline CDR1 reads SGHNT; CDR2 reads YYREEE (reference sequence). The J gene is TRBJ2-1, the V gene TRBV5-4; 7 nucleotides match TRBD2. Sequencing used unstimulated CD4+ T cells sorted from spleen or lymph node cells, obtained before intestinal transplant. This TCR was sampled from a human donor who received an intestinal transplant. The CDR3 loop is CASSPRTSSYNEQFF. The CDR3, as DNA: TGTGCCAGCAGCCCCCGGACTAGCTCCTACAATGAGCAGTTCTTC.